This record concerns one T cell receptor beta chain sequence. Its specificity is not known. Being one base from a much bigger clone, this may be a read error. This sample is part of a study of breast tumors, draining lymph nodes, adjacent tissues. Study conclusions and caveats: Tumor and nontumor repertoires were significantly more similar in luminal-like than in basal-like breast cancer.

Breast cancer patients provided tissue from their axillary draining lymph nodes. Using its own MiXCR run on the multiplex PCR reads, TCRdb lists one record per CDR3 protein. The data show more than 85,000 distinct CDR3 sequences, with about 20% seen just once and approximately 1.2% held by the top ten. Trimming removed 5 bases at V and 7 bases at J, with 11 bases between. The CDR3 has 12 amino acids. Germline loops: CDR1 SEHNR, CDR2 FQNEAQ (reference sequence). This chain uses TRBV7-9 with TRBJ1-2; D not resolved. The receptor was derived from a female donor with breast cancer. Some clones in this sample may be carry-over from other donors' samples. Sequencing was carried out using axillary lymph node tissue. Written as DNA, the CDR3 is TGTGCCAGCAGCCCCCAGTCCTGTGGCTACACCTTC. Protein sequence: CASSPQSCGYTF.